This T cell receptor beta chain was identified during a study of control samples from healthy donors and cancer patients. Method: immunoSEQ multiplex PCR; TCRdb's copy keeps in-frame clones and lacks some. Among some 11,000 clones listed, roughly 95% were seen once. Sequences were obtained from PBMCs. The sequence derives from an older man with head and neck cancer.

CDR3 amino acids: CASSLGWFGLRTDTQYF. CDR3 sequence (DNA): TGTGCCAGCAGCTTGGGGTGGTTCGGCCTCCGCACAGATACGCAGTATTTT. The rearrangement joins TRBV7-2 to TRBJ2-3; D remains unclear. Trimming took 3 bases from V and 1 from J, leaving 17 bases between them. The CDR3 has 17 residues. Germline CDR1 reads SGHTA; CDR2 reads FQGNSA.